The present entry profiles one T cell receptor (beta chain) with its context. Its antigen is unknown. The data stem from a study of T cell responses to AZD1222 COVID-19 vaccine. Whole-study results and caveats: Seropositive status at baseline applied to only a handful of AZD1222 recipients. Spike-specific TCRs gained breadth and depth after people received two AZD1222 doses. Sampling captured repertoires only after the peak T cell response.

Looked up from germline, CDR1 is GTSNPN and CDR2 is SVGIG (reference sequence). The V gene lost 2 bases and the J gene lost 4 bases, with 8 bases spanning the gap. CDR3 size: 12 residues. The assay was immunoSEQ multiplex PCR, and TCRdb's table has in-frame clones only and misses some. The table records over 70,000 clones, over 60% of them present only once. This clonotype was sampled from an adult who received the MenACWY meningococcal vaccine as a control. Sequences were derived from peripheral blood, sampled 28 days after the second dose of the MenACWY control vaccine. The chain has TRBV30 and TRBJ1-2; D uncertain. The DNA of the CDR3 is TGTGCCTGGAGTACAGCAAGCTATGGCTACACCTTC. Translated: CAWSTASYGYTF.